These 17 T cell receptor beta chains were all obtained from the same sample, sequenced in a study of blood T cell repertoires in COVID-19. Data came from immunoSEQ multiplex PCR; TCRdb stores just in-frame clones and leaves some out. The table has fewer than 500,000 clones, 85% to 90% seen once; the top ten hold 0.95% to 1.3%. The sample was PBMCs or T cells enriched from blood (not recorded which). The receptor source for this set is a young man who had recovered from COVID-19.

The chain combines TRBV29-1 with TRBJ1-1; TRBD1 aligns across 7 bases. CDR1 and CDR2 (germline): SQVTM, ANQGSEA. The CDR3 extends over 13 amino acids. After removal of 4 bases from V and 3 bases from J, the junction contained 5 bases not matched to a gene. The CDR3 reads CSVVQGGDTEAFF. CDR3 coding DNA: TGCAGCGTTGTACAAGGGGGCGACACTGAAGCTTTCTTT.

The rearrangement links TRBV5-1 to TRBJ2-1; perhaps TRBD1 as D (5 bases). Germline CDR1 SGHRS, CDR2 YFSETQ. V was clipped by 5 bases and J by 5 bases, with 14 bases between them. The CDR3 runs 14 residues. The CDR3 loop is CASSFGALHNEQFF. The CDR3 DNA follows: TGCGCCAGCAGTTTTGGGGCGCTGCACAATGAGCAGTTCTTC.

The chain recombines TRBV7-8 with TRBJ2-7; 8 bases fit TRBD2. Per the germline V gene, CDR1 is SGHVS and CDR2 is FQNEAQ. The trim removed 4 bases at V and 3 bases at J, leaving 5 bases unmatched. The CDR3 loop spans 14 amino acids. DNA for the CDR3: TGTGCCAGCAGCTCGTACAGCGGGAGCTACGAGCAGTACTTC. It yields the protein CASSSYSGSYEQYF.

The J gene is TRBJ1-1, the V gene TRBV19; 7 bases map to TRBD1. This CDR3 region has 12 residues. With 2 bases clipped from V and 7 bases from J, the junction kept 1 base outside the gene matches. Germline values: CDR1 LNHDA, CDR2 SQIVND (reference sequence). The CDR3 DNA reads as TGTGCCAGTAGTATATACAGGGGTGAAGCTTTCTTT. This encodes CASSIYRGEAFF.

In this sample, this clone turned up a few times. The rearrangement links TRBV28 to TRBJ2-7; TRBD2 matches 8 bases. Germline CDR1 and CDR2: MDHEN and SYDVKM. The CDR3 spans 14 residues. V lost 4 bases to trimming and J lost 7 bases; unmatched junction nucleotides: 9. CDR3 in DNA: TGTGCCAGCAGTTCGACGGGACTAGTGGATGAGCAGTACTTC. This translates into CASSSTGLVDEQYF.

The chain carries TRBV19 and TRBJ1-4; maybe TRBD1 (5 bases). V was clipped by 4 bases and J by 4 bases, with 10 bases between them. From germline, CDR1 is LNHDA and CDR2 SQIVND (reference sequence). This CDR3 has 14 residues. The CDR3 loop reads CASSTGTLNEKLFF. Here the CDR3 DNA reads TGTGCCAGTAGTACCGGGACTCTTAATGAAAAACTGTTTTTT.

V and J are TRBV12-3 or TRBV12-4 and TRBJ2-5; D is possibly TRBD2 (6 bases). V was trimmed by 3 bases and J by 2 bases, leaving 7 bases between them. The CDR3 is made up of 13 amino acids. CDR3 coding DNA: TGTGCCAGCAGTTTGGGACTTCAAGAGACCCAGTACTTC. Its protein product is CASSLGLQETQYF.

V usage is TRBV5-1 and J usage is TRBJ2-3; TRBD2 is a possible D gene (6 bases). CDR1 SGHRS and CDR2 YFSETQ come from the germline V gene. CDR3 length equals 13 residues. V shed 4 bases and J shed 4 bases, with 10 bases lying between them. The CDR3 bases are TGCGCCAGCAGCGTGGAGGGAGCAGATACGCAGTATTTT. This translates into CASSVEGADTQYF.

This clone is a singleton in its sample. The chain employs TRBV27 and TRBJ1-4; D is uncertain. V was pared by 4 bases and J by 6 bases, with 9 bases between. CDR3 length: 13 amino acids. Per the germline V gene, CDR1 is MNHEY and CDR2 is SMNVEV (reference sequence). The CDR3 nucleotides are TGTGCCAGCAGTTCCAGTATCCATGAAAAACTGTTTTTT. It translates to CASSSSIHEKLFF.

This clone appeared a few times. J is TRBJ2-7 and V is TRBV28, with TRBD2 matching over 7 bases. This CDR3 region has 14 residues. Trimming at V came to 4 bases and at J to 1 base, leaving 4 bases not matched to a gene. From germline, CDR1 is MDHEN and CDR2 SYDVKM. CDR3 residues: CASSSTSRSYEQYF. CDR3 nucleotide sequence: TGTGCCAGCAGTTCGACTAGCCGTTCCTACGAGCAGTACTTC.

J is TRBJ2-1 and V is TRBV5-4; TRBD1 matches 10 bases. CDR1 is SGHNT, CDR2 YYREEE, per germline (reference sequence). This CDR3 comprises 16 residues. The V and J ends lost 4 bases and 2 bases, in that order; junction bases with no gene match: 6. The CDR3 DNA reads TGTGCCAGCAGCCCTACGGGACAGGGGACCTACAATGAGCAGTTCTTC. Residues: CASSPTGQGTYNEQFF. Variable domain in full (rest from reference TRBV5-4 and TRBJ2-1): ETGVTQSPTHLIKTRGQQVTLRCSSQSGHNTVSWYQQALGQGPQFIFQYYREEENGRGNFPPRFSGLQFPNYSSELNVNALELDDSALYLCASSPTGQGTYNEQFFGPGTRLTVL.

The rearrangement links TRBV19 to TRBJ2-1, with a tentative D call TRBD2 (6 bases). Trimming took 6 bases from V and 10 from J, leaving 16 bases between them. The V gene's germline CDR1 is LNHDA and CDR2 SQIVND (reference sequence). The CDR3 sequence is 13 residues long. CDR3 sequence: CASSFSGDREQFF. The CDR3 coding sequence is TGTGCCAGTAGCTTTAGCGGAGATCGAGAGCAGTTCTTC.

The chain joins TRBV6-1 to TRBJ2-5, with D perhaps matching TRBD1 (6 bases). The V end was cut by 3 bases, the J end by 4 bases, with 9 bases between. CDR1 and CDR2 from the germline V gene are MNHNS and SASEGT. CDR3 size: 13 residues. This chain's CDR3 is CASSEGAGETQYF. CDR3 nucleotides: TGTGCCAGCAGTGAGGGGGCTGGAGAGACCCAGTACTTC.

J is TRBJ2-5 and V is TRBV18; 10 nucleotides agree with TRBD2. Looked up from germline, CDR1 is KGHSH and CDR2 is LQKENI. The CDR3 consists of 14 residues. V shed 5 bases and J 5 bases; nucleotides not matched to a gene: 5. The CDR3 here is CASSTGTSEETQYF. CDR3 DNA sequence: TGTGCCAGCTCAACCGGGACTAGCGAGGAGACCCAGTACTTC.

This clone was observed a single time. The CDR3 DNA sequence: TGTGCCAGCAGCATAATAGACAGGGGAAAAAACTATGGCTACACCTTC. Amino acids: CASSIIDRGKNYGYTF. The chain couples TRBV7-9 to TRBJ1-2; TRBD1 matches 8 bases. V trimming: 5 bases; J trimming: 2 bases; junction bases outside the gene matches: 10. CDR3 size: 16 residues. Germline CDR1 SEHNR, CDR2 FQNEAQ (reference sequence).

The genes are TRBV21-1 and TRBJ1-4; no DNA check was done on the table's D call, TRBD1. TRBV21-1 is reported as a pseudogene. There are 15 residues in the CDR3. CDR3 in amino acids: CASSKLQVTNEKLFF. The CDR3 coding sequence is TGTGCCAGCAGCAAACTGCAGGTTACTAATGAAAAACTGTTTTTT.

The CDR3 coding sequence is TGTGCCAGTAGTATAATTGGGGACAGAACCTACGAGCAGTACTTC. It translates to CASSIIGDRTYEQYF. V and J are TRBV19 and TRBJ2-7; 7 positions match TRBD1. CDR1 and CDR2 (germline): LNHDA, SQIVND (reference sequence). The CDR3 loop spans 15 amino acids. Trimming cost V 2 bases and J 2 bases; bases outside gene matches: 6.